What follows is one T cell receptor (beta chain) and its context. What it binds is unknown. This record comes from a study of cytomegalovirus exposure and HLA in healthy donors. General study points: According to the study, roughly 160 TCR beta chains were cytomegalovirus-associated. TCR beta V- and J-gene trimming, according to a later analysis, was linked to a missense DCLRE1C variant.

V trimming: 6 bases; J trimming: 6 bases; junction bases outside the gene matches: 14. Germline V CDR1 and CDR2: SGHRS, YFSETQ. The length of the CDR3 is 16 residues. PCR employed 60 Vbeta and 13 Jbeta primers. Here immunoSEQ multiplex PCR was the method, and the copy in TCRdb shows in-frame clones only, minus some. This sample's table has 60,000 to 100,000 clones. The sequenced sample consisted of PBMCs. This receptor was taken from a young man in good health and CMV-seronegative. The V gene is TRBV5-1, the J gene TRBJ2-7; TRBD1 agrees at 11 bases. CDR3 residues: CASNLSPGQGVGEQYF. CDR3 in DNA: TGCGCCAGCAATCTTAGCCCGGGACAGGGGGTAGGCGAGCAGTACTTC.